This entry features one T cell receptor beta chain sequence. The table came from immunoSEQ multiplex PCR; TCRdb's copy has only in-frame clones and leaves some out. This repertoire shows around 79,000 clones, 80% to 95% found once; its top ten account for about 0.45%. The CDR3 sequence is 16 residues long. The junction had 3 bases not matched to a gene; V was cut back by 3 bases and J by 0 bases. In germline, CDR1 is SEHNR, CDR2 FQNEAQ (reference sequence). This sample stems from a study of T cell changes during pregnancy in multiple sclerosis. The chain couples TRBV7-9 to TRBJ2-1; 9 bases line up with TRBD1. The specimen was CD4+ T cells from peripheral blood mononuclear cells, collected in the second trimester of pregnancy. The clonotype comes from a female donor with multiple sclerosis, enrolled in a pregnancy study. The CDR3 loop is CASSLRDRASYNEQFF. CDR3 sequence (DNA): TGTGCCAGCAGCTTGAGGGACAGGGCCTCCTACAATGAGCAGTTCTTC.